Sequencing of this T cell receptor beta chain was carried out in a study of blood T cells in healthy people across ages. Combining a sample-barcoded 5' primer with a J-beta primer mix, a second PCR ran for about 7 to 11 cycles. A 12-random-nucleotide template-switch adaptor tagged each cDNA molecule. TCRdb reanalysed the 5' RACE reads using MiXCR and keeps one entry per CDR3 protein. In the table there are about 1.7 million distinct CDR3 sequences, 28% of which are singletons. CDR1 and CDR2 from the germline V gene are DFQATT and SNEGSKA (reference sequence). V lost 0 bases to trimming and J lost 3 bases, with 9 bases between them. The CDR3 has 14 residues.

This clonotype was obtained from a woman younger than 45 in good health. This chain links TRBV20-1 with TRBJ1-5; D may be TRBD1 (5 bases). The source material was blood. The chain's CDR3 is CSAREGTPNQPQHF. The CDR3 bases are TGCAGTGCTAGAGAGGGGACCCCCAATCAGCCCCAGCATTTT.